These 14 T cell receptor beta chains were sequenced from one sample in a study of blood T cell repertoires in COVID-19. Generated by immunoSEQ multiplex PCR, the TCRdb table keeps only in-frame clones and is missing some. The data show tens of thousands of clones, 70% to 90% seen once. The material sequenced was peripheral blood. These receptors were obtained from a woman in her 70s with active COVID-19.

The chain has TRBV6-5 and TRBJ2-3, with 8 bases lining up with TRBD1. The V gene's germline CDR1 is MNHEY and CDR2 SVGAGI. CDR3 length: 12 amino acids. The junction had 4 bases not matched to a gene; V was cut back by 4 bases and J by 10 bases. CDR3 sequence (DNA): TGTGCCAGCAGTTCACCGGGACAGGCGCAGTATTTT. Protein product: CASSSPGQAQYF.

This chain joins TRBV29-1 and TRBJ2-7; a weak D match, TRBD1 (5 bases). V lost 0 bases, J lost 3 bases, and 6 bases lay in between. Germline V gives CDR1 SQVTM, CDR2 ANQGSEA. The CDR3 contains 12 residues. This CDR3 is CSVEDRDYEQYF. The CDR3 bases are TGCAGCGTTGAAGACAGGGACTACGAGCAGTACTTC.

The rearrangement joins TRBV7-6 to TRBJ2-1; D is perhaps TRBD2 (6 bases). Germline V gene sequence: CDR1 SGHVS, CDR2 FNYEAQ. The CDR3 is 15 amino acids. Trimming stripped 5 bases from V and 0 bases from J, with 11 bases between. This chain's CDR3 is CASSPRTNSYNEQFF. The CDR3 coding sequence is TGTGCCAGCAGCCCACGGACTAACTCCTACAATGAGCAGTTCTTC.

This clone was detected once. The V gene is TRBV11-2, the J gene TRBJ2-1; 12 bases align to TRBD2. CDR1 and CDR2 (germline): SGHAT, FQNNGV. Trimming removed 3 bases from V and 7 bases from J; junction bases left unmatched: 10. The CDR3 loop spans 17 amino acids. In nucleotides, the CDR3 is TGTGCCAGCAGCTTTCTTACACTAGCGGGAGGATCAAATGAGCAGTTCTTC. It codes for CASSFLTLAGGSNEQFF.

This clone was seen a single time. In DNA form, the CDR3 reads TGCGCCAGCAGCTTGGCCGTGCCAGGGGCATCTCGCGCAGATACGCAGTATTTT. Translation: CASSLAVPGASRADTQYF. The J gene is TRBJ2-3, the V gene TRBV5-1, with D perhaps TRBD1 (6 bases). The CDR3 consists of 18 residues. Trimming shortened V by 0 bases and J by 4 bases, and 21 bases separated the two germline ends. Germline-derived CDR1 and CDR2 are SGHRS and YFSETQ.

The chain uses TRBV6-6 and TRBJ1-5, with D perhaps TRBD1 (6 bases). Germline lookup yields CDR1 MNHNY and CDR2 SVGAGI (reference sequence). This CDR3 has 12 residues. With 6 bases removed from V and 12 bases from J, the gap between germline ends came to 15 bases. In nucleotides, the CDR3 is TGTGCCAGCAGCCCCGGGCGGGGGCTCCAGCATTTT. Encoded protein: CASSPGRGLQHF.

The chain is built from TRBV10-3 and TRBJ1-4, with 10 bases lining up with TRBD1. The CDR3 spans 17 residues. Trimming took 2 bases from V and 8 from J; bases not matched to a gene: 11. Germline CDR1 ENHRY, CDR2 SYGVKD. CDR3: CAISEATGGAKGEKLFF. CDR3 in DNA: TGTGCCATCAGTGAGGCGACAGGGGGCGCGAAGGGGGAAAAACTGTTTTTT.

The CDR3, as DNA: TGTGCCAGCAGCGGACTAGCGGGAGTGGGGACCCAGTACTTC. Translated, it gives CASSGLAGVGTQYF. The rearrangement joins TRBV28 to TRBJ2-5; 13 nucleotides align to TRBD2. This CDR3 region has 14 residues. Germline trimming cut 6 bases from V and 7 bases from J; bases unmatched to any gene: 5. Germline CDR1 MDHEN, CDR2 SYDVKM.

This clone was recorded once. The chain joins TRBV6-1 to TRBJ2-1; weak D call: TRBD2 (5 bases). Deletions cut 2 bases from V and 5 bases from J, with 13 bases between. The CDR3 runs 15 residues. Germline V CDR1 and CDR2: MNHNS, SASEGT. CDR3 DNA: TGTGCCAGCAGTGAAATGAGAGGGCTCAACAATGAGCAGTTCTTC. It yields the protein CASSEMRGLNNEQFF.

This chain connects TRBV5-1 to TRBJ1-2; perhaps TRBD1 as D (5 bases). V lost 4 bases and J lost 2, with 15 bases in between. The length of the CDR3 is 15 residues. CDR1 and CDR2 from the germline V gene are SGHRS and YFSETQ. The CDR3: CASSRTIDRNYGYTF. DNA for the CDR3: TGCGCCAGCAGCCGAACAATTGACAGAAACTATGGCTACACCTTC.

The chain carries TRBV9 and TRBJ1-1, with D hard to call. The CDR3 loop spans 15 amino acids. V lost 0 bases and J 2 bases, leaving 11 bases between the germline ends. Germline V gene data show CDR1 as SGDLS and CDR2 as YYNGEE. The CDR3 bases are TGTGCCAGCAGCGTAGATGTCAGGCAAAACACTGAAGCTTTCTTT. Amino acid sequence: CASSVDVRQNTEAFF.

The chain couples TRBV4-1 to TRBJ1-1; a possible D gene is TRBD1 (5 bases). V dropped 1 base and J dropped 1 base, with 7 bases sitting between them. CDR3 length: 14 residues. Germline V gene data show CDR1 as MGHRA and CDR2 as YSYEKL. Here the CDR3 reads CASSQVQENTEAFF. In DNA, the CDR3 is TGCGCCAGCAGCCAAGTACAGGAGAACACTGAAGCTTTCTTT.

This chain links TRBV28 with TRBJ2-1; D perhaps matches TRBD2 (5 bases). Germline CDR1 MDHEN, CDR2 SYDVKM. This CDR3 spans 16 amino acids. The germline V and J ends were trimmed by 5 bases and 2 bases, with 16 bases remaining between them. The CDR3 sequence is CASSLFPDSTYNEQFF. CDR3 DNA sequence: TGTGCCAGCAGTCTCTTTCCGGACTCGACCTACAATGAGCAGTTCTTC.

The chain combines TRBV7-3 with TRBJ2-3, with a tentative D call TRBD1 (5 bases). The germline gives CDR1 SGHTA, CDR2 FQGTGA. V shed 2 bases and J shed 6 bases, with 6 bases lying between them. The CDR3 sequence is 12 residues long. The CDR3 DNA reads as TGTGCCAGCAGCTTACCAGGGGATACGCAGTATTTT. Amino acids: CASSLPGDTQYF.